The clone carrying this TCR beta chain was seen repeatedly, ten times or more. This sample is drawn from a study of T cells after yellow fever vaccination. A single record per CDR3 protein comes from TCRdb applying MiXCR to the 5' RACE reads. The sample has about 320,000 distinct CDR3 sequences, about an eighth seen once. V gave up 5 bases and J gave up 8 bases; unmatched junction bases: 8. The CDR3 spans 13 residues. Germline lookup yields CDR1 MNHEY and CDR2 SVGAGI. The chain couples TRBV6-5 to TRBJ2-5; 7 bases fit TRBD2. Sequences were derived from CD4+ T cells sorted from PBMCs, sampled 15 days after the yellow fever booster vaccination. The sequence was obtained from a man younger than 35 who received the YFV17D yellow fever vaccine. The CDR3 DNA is TGTGCCAGCAGTAGCGGGGTAGGGAGAACCCAGTACTTC. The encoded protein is CASSSGVGRTQYF.